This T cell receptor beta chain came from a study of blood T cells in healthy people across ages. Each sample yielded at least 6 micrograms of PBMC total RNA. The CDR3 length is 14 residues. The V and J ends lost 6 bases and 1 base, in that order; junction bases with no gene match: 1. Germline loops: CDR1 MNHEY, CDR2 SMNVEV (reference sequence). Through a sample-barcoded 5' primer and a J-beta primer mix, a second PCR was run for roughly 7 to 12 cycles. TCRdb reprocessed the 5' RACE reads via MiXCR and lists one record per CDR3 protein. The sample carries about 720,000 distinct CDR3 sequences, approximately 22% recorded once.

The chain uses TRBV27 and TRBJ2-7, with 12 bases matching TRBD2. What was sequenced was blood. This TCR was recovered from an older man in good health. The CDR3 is CASRGTSGSYEQYF. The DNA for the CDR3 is TGTGCCAGCAGAGGGACTAGCGGGTCCTACGAGCAGTACTTC.